This T cell receptor (beta chain) stems from a study of radiotherapy plus CTLA-4 blockade in lung cancer (dated by TCRdb to the late 2010s). About the study as a whole: Among enrolled patients, approximately 17% had an objective response and about 30% reached disease control.

The method behind the library was the immunoSEQ multiplex PCR assay. TCRdb carries this immuneACCESS record with in-frame sequences only. Its versions omit some clonotypes, under half of them owing to an unresolved V gene in the studies checked, with the rest unexplained. This sample lists approximately 41,000 clones; more than 60% were detected once. Roughly 10% of the sample lies in the top ten. The study tested focal radiation therapy combined with CTLA-4 blockade (ipilimumab) in patients with chemo-refractory metastatic non-small-cell lung cancer. What the research found in general, with its limitations: Early dynamic changes in blood T cell clones, together with increased serum interferon-beta after radiation, were reported as the strongest predictors of response. After treatment with radiotherapy and ipilimumab, TCR clones that came from tumors expanded in the peripheral blood.

V is shortened by 9 bases, J by 8 bases, and the region joining them spans 20 bases. Reading from cysteine to phenylalanine, the CDR3 counts 13 amino acids. Just the 39-base CDR3 DNA is kept, in frame starting at base 1. The CDR1 and CDR2 encoded by the germline V gene are SNHLY and FYNNEI. Of note for this clone: This clone's antigen is unknown. The input lacks base qualities; no much larger clone sits a single base away.

Material: peripheral blood, obtained from a patient treated with radiotherapy plus ipilimumab. The chain was built from TRBV2 and TRBJ2-7, with a weak D call of TRBD2 (5 bases match). The clonotype originates from a human donor with non-small cell lung cancer who had stable disease on radiotherapy plus ipilimumab. The nucleotide sequence is given as TGTGCCAGTAGCGTCACAGATCTCTCAAAGCAGTACTTC. It translates to CASSVTDLSKQYF.